This T cell receptor beta chain was found in a study of OX40 agonist ivuxolimab in advanced cancers. Study-wide background: Prior anti-PD-1, anti-PD-L1 or anti-CTLA-4 therapy was allowed; around 43% had some. Partial responses were achieved by three patients, one with hepatocellular carcinoma and two with cutaneous melanoma.

Study conclusions and caveats: People who partly responded at 0.1-3.0 mg/kg had some of the least clonal expansion seen.

Trimming removed 3 bases at V and 0 bases at J, with 0 bases between. The CDR3 extends over 13 amino acids. From germline, CDR1 is SGHAT and CDR2 FQNNGV. A note on this clone: The antigen is not known.

Some clones are missing from TCRdb's copy, which holds only in-frame ones; the method was immunoSEQ multiplex PCR. The sample lists tens of thousands of clones, roughly 90% occurring once. Here the sequenced sample was CD4+ or CD8+ T cells sorted from blood, taken in a trial of the OX40 agonist ivuxolimab. The chain employs TRBV11-2 and TRBJ2-6; D is ambiguous. The TCR originated in an adult with an advanced solid tumor such as melanoma, head and neck, liver or kidney cancer. CDR3 in amino acids: CASSFSGANVLTF. The CDR3 nucleotides are TGTGCCAGCAGCTTCTCTGGGGCCAACGTCCTGACTTTC. The entire variable domain, with the rest obtained from reference TRBV11-2 and TRBJ2-6, is as follows: EAGVAQSPRYKIIEKRQSVAFWCNPISGHATLYWYQQILGQGPKLLIQFQNNGVVDDSQLPKDRFSAERLKGVDSTLKIQPAKLEDSAVYLCASSFSGANVLTFGAGSRLTVL.